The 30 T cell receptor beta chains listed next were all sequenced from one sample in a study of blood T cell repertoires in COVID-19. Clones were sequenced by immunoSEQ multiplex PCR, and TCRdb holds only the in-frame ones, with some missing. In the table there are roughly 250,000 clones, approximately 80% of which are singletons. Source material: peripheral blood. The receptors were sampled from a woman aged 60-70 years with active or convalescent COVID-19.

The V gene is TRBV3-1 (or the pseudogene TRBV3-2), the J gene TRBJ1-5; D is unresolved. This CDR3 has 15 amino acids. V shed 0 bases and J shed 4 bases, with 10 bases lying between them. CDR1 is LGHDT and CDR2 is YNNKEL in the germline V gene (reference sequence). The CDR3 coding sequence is TGTGCCAGCAGCCAAGATCGAACACCTAATCAGCCCCAGCATTTT. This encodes CASSQDRTPNQPQHF.

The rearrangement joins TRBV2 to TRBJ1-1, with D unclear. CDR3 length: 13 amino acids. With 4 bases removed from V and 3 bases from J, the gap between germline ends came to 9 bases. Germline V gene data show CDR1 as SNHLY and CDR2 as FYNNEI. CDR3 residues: CASSGQVDTEAFF. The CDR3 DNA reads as TGTGCCAGCAGTGGGCAGGTGGACACTGAAGCTTTCTTT.

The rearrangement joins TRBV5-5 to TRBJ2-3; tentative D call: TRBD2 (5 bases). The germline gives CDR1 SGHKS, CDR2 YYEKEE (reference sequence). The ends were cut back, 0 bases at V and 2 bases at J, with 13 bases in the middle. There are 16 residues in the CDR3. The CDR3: CASSLGIGGHTDTQYF. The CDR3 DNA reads TGTGCCAGCAGCTTGGGAATAGGAGGTCACACAGATACGCAGTATTTT.

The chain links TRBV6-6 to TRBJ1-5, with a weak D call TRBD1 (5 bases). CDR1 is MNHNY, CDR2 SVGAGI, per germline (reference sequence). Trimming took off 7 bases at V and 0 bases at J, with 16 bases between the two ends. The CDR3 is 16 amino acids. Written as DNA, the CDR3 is TGTGCCAGCACCCCTCGGGGGGATTATAGCAATCAGCCCCAGCATTTT. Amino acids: CASTPRGDYSNQPQHF.

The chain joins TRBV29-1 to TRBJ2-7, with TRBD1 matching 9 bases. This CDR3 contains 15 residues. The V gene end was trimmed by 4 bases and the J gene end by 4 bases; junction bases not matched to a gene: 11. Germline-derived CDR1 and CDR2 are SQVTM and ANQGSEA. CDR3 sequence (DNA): TGCAGCGTTGGGGATCGAGGGACAGGGCCGTACGAGCAGTACTTC. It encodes CSVGDRGTGPYEQYF.

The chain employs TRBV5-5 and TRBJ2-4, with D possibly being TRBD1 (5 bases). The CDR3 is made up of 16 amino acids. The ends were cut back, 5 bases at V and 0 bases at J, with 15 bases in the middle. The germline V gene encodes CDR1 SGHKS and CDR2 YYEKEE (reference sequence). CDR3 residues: CASRWGGSLAKNIQYF. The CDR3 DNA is TGTGCCAGCAGATGGGGCGGTTCTTTAGCCAAAAACATTCAGTACTTC.

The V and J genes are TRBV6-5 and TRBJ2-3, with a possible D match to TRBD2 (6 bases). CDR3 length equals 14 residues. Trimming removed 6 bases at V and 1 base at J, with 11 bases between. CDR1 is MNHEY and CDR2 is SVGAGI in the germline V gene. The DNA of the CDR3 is TGTGCCAGCAGCGTACTAGCCCGCACAGATACGCAGTATTTT. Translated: CASSVLARTDTQYF.

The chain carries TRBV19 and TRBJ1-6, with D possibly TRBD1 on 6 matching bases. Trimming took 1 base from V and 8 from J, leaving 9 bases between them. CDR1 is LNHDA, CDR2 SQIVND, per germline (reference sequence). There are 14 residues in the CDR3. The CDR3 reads CASSIVGADSPLHF. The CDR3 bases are TGTGCCAGTAGTATAGTGGGGGCGGATTCACCCCTCCACTTT.

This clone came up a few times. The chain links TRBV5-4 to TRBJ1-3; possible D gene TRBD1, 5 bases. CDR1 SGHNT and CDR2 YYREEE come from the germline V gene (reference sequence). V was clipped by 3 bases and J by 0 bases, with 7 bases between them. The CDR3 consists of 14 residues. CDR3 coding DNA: TGTGCCAGCAGCTGGGGGGGCTCTGGAAACACCATATATTTT. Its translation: CASSWGGSGNTIYF.

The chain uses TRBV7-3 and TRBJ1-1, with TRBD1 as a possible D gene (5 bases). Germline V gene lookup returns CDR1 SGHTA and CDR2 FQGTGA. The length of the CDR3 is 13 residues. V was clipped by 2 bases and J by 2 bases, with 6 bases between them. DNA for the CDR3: TGTGCCAGCAGCTTAGGACAAAACACTGAAGCTTTCTTT. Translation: CASSLGQNTEAFF.

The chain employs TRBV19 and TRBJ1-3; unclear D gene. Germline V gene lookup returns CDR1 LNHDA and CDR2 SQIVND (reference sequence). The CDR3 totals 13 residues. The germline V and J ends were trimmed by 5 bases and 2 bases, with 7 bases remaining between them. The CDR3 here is CASSPGTGNTIYF. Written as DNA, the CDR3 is TGTGCCAGTAGTCCGGGGACTGGAAACACCATATATTTT.

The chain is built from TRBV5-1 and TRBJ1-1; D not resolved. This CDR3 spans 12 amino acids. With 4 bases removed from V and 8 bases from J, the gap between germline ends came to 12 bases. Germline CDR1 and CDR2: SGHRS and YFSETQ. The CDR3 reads CASSAGSPEAFF. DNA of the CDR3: TGCGCCAGCAGCGCGGGGAGTCCCGAAGCTTTCTTT.

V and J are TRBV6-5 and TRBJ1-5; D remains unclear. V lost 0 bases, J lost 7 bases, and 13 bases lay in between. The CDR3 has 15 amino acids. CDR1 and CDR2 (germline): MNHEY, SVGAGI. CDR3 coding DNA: TGTGCCAGCAGTTACTCGACCGGGAGAGGCCAGCCCCAGCATTTT. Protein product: CASSYSTGRGQPQHF.

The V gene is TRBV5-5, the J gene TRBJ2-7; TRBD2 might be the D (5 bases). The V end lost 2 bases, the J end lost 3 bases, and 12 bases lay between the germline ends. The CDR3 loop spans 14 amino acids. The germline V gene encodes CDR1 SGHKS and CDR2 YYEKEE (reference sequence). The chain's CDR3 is CASSFGVVSYEQYF. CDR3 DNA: TGTGCCAGCAGCTTCGGGGTCGTAAGCTACGAGCAGTACTTC.

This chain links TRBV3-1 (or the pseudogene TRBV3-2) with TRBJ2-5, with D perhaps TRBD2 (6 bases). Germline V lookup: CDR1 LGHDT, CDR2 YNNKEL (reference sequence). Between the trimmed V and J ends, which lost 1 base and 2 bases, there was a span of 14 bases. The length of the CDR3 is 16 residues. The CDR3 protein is CASSQVSLARQETQYF. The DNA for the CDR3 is TGTGCCAGCAGCCAAGTCAGCCTAGCGCGGCAAGAGACCCAGTACTTC.

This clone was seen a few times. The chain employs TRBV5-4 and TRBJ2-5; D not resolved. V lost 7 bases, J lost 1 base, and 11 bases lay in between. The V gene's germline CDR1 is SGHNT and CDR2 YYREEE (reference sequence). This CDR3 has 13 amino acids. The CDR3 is CASSPPGQETQYF. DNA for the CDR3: TGTGCCAGCTCCCCTCCGGGCCAAGAGACCCAGTACTTC.

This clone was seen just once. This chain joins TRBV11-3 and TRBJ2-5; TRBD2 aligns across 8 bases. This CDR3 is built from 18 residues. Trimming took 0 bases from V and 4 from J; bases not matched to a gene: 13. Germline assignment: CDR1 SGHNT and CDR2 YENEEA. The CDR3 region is CASSLDPGGAYVSETQYF. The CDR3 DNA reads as TGTGCCAGCAGCTTAGACCCGGGGGGGGCCTACGTATCAGAGACCCAGTACTTC. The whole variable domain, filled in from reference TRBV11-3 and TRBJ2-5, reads EAGVVQSPRYKIIEKKQPVAFWCNPISGHNTLYWYLQNLGQGPELLIRYENEEAVDDSQLPKDRFSAERLKGVDSTLKIQPAELGDSAVYLCASSLDPGGAYVSETQYFGPGTRLLVL.

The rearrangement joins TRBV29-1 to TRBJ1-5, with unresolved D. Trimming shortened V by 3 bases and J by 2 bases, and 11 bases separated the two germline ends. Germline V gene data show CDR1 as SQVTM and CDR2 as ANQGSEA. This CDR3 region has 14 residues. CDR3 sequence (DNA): TGCAGCGTTGACGCCGGGGAAGGCAATCAGCCCCAGCATTTT. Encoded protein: CSVDAGEGNQPQHF.

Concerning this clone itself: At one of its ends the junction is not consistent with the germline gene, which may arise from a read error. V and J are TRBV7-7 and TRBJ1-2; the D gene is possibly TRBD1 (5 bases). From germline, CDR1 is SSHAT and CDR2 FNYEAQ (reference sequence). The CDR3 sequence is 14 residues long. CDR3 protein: CASSLAMGQNGYTF. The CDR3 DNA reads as TGTGCTAGCAGCTTAGCGATGGGGCAGAACGGCTACACCTTC.

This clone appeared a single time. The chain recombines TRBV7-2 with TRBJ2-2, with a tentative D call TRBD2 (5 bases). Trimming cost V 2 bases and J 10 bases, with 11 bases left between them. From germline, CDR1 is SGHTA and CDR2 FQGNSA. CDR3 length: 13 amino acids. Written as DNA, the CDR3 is TGTGCCAGCAGCTTAAGTTGGGGAGAGGAGCTGTTTTTT. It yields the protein CASSLSWGEELFF.

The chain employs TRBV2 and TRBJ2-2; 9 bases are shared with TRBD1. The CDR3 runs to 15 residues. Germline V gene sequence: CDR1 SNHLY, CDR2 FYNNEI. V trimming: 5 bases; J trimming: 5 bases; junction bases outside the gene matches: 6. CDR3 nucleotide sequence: TGTGCCAGCAGTCTCACCGGGACAGGGACCGGGGAGCTGTTTTTT. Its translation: CASSLTGTGTGELFF.

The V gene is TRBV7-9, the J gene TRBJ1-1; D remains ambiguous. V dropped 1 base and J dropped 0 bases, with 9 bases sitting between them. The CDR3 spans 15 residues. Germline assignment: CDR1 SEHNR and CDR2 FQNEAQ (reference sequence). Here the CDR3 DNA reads TGTGCCAGCAGCTTAGTCCCCCAGTTGAACACTGAAGCTTTCTTT. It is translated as CASSLVPQLNTEAFF.

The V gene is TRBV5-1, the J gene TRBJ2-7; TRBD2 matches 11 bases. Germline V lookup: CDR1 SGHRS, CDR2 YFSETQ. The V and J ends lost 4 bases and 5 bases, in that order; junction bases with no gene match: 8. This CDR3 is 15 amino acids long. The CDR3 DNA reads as TGCGCCAGCAGCACGTATAGCGGGGGGGCCGACGAGCAGTACTTC. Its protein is CASSTYSGGADEQYF.

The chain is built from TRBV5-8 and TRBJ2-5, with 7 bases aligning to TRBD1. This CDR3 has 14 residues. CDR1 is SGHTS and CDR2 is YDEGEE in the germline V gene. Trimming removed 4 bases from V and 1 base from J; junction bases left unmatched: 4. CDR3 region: CASSRDSFQETQYF. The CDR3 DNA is TGTGCCAGCAGCCGGGACAGCTTCCAAGAGACCCAGTACTTC.

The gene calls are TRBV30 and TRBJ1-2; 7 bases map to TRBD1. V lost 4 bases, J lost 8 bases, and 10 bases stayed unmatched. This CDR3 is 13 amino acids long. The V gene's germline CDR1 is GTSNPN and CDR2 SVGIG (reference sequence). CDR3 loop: CAWKLRGRGGYTF. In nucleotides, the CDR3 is TGTGCCTGGAAACTGAGGGGGCGCGGCGGCTACACCTTC. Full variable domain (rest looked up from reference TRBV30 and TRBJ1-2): SQTIHQWPATLVQPVGSPLSLECTVEGTSNPNLYWYRQAAGRGLQLLFYSVGIGQISSEVPQNLSASRPQDRQFILSSKKLLLSDSGFYLCAWKLRGRGGYTFGSGTRLTVV.

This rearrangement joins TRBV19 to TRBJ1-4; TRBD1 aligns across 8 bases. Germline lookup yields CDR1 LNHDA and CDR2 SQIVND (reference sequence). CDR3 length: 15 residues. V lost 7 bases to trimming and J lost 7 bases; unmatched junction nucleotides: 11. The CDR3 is CASTTQGAVAEKLFF. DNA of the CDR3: TGTGCCAGTACCACTCAGGGGGCCGTGGCTGAAAAACTGTTTTTT. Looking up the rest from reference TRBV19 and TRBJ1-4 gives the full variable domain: DGGITQSPKYLFRKEGQNVTLSCEQNLNHDAMYWYRQDPGQGLRLIYYSQIVNDFQKGDIAEGYSVSREKKESFPLTVTSAQKNPTAFYLCASTTQGAVAEKLFFGSGTQLSVL.

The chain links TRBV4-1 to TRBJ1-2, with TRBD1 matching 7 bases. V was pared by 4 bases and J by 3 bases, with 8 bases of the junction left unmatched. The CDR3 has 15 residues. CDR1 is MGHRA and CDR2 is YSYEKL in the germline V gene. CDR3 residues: CASSRNRGTYYGYTF. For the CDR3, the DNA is TGCGCCAGCAGCCGGAACAGGGGCACCTACTATGGCTACACCTTC.

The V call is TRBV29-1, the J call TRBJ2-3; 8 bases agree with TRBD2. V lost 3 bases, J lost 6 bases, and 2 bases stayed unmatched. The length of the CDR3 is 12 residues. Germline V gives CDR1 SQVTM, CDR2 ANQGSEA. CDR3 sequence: CSVDPGGDTQYF. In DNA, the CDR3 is TGCAGCGTTGACCCGGGAGGGGATACGCAGTATTTT.

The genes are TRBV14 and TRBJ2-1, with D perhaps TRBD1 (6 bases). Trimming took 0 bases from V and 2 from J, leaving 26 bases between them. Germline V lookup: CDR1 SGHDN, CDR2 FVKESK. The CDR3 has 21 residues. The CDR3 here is CASSQDLSCCGQSHPYNEQFF. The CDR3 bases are TGTGCCAGCAGCCAAGATCTGTCGTGTTGTGGACAGTCTCATCCCTACAATGAGCAGTTCTTC. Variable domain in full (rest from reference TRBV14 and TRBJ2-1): EAGVTQFPSHSVIEKGQTVTLRCDPISGHDNLYWYRRVMGKEIKFLLHFVKESKQDESGMPNNRFLAERTGGTYSTLKVQPAELEDSGVYFCASSQDLSCCGQSHPYNEQFFGPGTRLTVL.

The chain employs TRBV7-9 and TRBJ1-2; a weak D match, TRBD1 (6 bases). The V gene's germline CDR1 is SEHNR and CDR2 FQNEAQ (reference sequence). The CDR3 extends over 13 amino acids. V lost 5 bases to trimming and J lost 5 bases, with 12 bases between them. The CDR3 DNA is TGTGCCAGCAGCCGGGACACCGGGTATGGCTACACCTTC. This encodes CASSRDTGYGYTF.